This record covers a single TCR beta chain. This clone was counted once. Its antigen is unknown. Per-base qualities were not stored, and no clone one base away is much larger. Genomic DNA was isolated from the sorted cells so that the TCRbeta CDR3 region could be sequenced. The immunoSEQ Assay was used for sequencing of TCRbeta CDR3 regions. In TCRdb, the immuneACCESS table is reduced to in-frame sequences with V and J assigned. These tables do not hold every clone; where another copy was compared, an unresolved V gene accounts for under half, and the others remain unexplained. The sample table shows 150,000 to 180,000 clones, and approximately 94% are seen once. About 0.3% of the sample comes from the top ten. The sample is drawn from a study of OX40 agonist ivuxolimab in advanced cancers. Notes on the research overall: Ivuxolimab, which targeted the costimulatory receptor OX40 (CD134), was an agonistic, fully human IgG2 monoclonal antibody. Intravenous ivuxolimab was administered to patients every 2 weeks at six dose levels: 0.01, 0.1, 0.3, 1.5, 3 and 10 mg/kg. Of the approximately 50 patients in dose escalation, approximately 20 had hepatocellular carcinoma, about 15 had melanoma, 9 had renal cell carcinoma and 9 had head and neck cancer. In the dose-escalation cohort, 75% to 85% of patients were male, and the mean age was 60 years with a range of about 23 to 79. Prior anti-PD-1, anti-PD-L1 or anti-CTLA-4 therapy was permitted, and 35% to 40% of dose-escalation patients had received checkpoint inhibitors. Partial responses were achieved by three dose-escalation patients, of whom one had hepatocellular carcinoma and two had cutaneous melanoma. Peripheral TCRbeta sequencing aimed to test whether ivuxolimab altered TCR sequence diversity and caused clonal T-cell expansion. The paper describes the monotherapy dose-escalation part (N ≈ 52 patients) of the phase I trial of ivuxolimab. Overall study outcomes, separate from this receptor: At doses of 0.1 to 3.0 mg/kg, clonal expansion of both CD4+ and CD8+ blood T cells was observed from baseline to week 6. The antigen specificity of the peripheral T cells that underwent clonal expansion was not determined. Low levels of normalized T-cell clonal expansion were also shown by some nonresponding patients. In partial responders in the 0.1-3.0 mg/kg groups, normalized peripheral clonal expansion was found to be among the lowest, especially among CD8+ T cells. On average, CD8+ T cells showed more expanded clones than CD4+ T cells after ivuxolimab.

V is trimmed back by 7 bases and J by 4 bases, and the junction contains 10 bases that no gene match accounts for. The germline V gene provides CDR1 SGHRS and CDR2 YFSETQ. Measured from the cysteine to the phenylalanine, the CDR3 is 16 residues long. Only the CDR3 DNA stays, 48 bases, in frame from base 1. Patients with a history of autoimmune disease or receiving systemic immunosuppression were excluded from the trial. Peripheral blood for TCR sequencing was collected from all dose cohorts at baseline, on cycle 4 day 1, and on cycle 7 day 1. Samples were obtained from an open-label, multicenter, first-in-human phase I dose-escalation trial of ivuxolimab. The trial enrolled adults with locally advanced or metastatic head and neck squamous cell, hepatocellular, melanoma or renal cell carcinoma. Before TCR sequencing, CD4+ T cells and CD8+ T cells from peripheral blood were sorted into separate populations.

The sequence was collected from an adult with an advanced solid tumor such as melanoma, head and neck, liver or kidney cancer. This specimen consisted of CD4+ or CD8+ T cells sorted from blood, obtained in a trial of the OX40 agonist ivuxolimab. The rearrangement joined TRBV5-1 to TRBJ2-2, and TRBD2 aligns with 10 junction nucleotides. The CDR3 protein: CASRTSGAGGTGELFF. The DNA sequence is given as TGCGCCAGCCGGACTAGCGGAGCCGGGGGCACCGGGGAGCTGTTTTTT.